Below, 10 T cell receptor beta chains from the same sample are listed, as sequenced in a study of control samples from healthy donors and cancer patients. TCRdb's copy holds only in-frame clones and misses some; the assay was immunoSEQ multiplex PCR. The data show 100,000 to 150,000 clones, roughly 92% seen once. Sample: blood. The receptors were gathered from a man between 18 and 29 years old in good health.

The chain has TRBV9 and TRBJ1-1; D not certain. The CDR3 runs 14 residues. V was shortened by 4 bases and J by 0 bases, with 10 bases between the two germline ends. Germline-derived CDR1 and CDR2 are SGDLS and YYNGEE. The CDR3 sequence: CASSPSTLNTEAFF. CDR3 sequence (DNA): TGTGCCAGCAGCCCCAGTACGTTGAACACTGAAGCTTTCTTT.

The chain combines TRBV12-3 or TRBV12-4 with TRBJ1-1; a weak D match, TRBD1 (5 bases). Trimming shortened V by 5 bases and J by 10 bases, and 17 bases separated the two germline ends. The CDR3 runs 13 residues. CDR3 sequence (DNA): TGTGCCAGCAGTCCCGACAGCCTACTTTTAGCTTTCTTT. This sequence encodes CASSPDSLLLAFF.

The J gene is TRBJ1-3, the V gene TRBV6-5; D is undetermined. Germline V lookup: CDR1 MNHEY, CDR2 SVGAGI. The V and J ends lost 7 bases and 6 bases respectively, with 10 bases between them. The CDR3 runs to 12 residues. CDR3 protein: CASMAGPNTIYF. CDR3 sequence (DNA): TGTGCCAGCATGGCCGGGCCAAACACCATATATTTT.

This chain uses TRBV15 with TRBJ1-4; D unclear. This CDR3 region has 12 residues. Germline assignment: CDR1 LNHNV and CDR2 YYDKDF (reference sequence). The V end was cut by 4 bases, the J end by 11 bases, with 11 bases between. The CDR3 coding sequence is TGTGCCACCAGCACACCACGAGGGAAACTGTTTTTT. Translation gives CATSTPRGKLFF.

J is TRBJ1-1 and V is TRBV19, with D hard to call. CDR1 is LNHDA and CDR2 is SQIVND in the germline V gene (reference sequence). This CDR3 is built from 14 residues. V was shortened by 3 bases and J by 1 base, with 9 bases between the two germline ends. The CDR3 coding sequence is TGTGCCAGTAGTATGTCTGTAGGGAACACTGAAGCTTTCTTT. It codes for CASSMSVGNTEAFF.

CDR3 nucleotides: TGTGCCAGCAGCCCCCCGGACGACTATGGCTACACCTTC. It yields the protein CASSPPDDYGYTF. The rearrangement uses TRBV11-1 and TRBJ1-2; D call uncertain. Germline values: CDR1 SGHAT, CDR2 FQDESV (reference sequence). CDR3 length: 13 amino acids. V was trimmed by 5 bases and J by 3 bases, leaving 10 bases between them.

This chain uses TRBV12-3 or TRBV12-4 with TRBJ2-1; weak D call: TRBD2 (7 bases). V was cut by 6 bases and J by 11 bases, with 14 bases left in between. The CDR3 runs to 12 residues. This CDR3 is CASRLRGGKQFF. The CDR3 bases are TGTGCCAGCAGGCTTAGGGGGGGGAAGCAGTTCTTC.

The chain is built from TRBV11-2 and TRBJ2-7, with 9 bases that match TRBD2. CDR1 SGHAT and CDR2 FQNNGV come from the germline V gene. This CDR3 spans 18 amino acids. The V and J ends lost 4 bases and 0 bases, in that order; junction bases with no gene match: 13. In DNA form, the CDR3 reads TGTGCCAGCAGCTCTCTCGATGATAGCGGGGGCCGCTCCTACGAGCAGTACTTC. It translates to CASSSLDDSGGRSYEQYF.

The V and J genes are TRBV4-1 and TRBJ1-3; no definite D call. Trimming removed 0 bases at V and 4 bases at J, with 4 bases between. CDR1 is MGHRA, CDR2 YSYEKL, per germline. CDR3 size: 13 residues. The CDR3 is CASSQDEGNTIYF. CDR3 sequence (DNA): TGCGCCAGCAGCCAAGATGAGGGAAACACCATATATTTT.

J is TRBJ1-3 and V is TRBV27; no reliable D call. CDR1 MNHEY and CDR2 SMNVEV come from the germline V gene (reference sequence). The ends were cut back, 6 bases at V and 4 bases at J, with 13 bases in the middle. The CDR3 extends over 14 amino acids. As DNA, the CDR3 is TGTGCCAGCAGACCAACTCCGGGGGGAAACACCATATATTTT. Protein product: CASRPTPGGNTIYF.